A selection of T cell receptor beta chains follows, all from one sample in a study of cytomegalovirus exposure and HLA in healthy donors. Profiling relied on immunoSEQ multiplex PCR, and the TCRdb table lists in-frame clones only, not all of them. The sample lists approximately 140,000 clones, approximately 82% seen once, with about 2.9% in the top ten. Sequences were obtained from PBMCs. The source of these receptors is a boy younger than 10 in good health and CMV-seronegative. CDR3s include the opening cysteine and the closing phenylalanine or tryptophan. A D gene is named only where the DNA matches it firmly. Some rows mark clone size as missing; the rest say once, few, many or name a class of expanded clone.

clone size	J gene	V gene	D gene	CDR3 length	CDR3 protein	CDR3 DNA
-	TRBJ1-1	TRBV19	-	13	CASSFKGETEAFF	TGTGCCAGTAGTTTCAAGGGGGAGACTGAAGCTTTCTTT
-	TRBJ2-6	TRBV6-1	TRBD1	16	CASSESQGTGANVLTF	TGTGCCAGCAGTGAATCACAGGGGACTGGGGCCAACGTCCTGACTTTC
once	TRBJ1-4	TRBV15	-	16	CATSRANRGEDEKLFF	TGTGCCACCAGCAGAGCCAATCGGGGGGAGGATGAAAAACTGTTTTTT
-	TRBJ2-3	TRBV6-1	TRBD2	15	CASSTSGSGADTQYF	TGTGCCAGCAGTACTAGCGGGAGTGGGGCAGATACGCAGTATTTT
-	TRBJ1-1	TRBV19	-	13	CASARGMNTEAFF	TGTGCCAGTGCCAGGGGTATGAACACTGAAGCTTTCTTT
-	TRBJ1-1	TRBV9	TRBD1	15	CASSPPTGGIAEAFF	TGTGCCAGCAGCCCCCCGACAGGGGGGATCGCTGAAGCTTTCTTT
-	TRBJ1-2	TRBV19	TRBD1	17	CASSIPGDRGPGYGYTF	TGTGCCAGTAGTATACCCGGGGACAGGGGGCCTGGCTATGGCTACACCTTC
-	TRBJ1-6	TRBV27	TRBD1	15	CASSLGTGGDAPLHF	TGTGCCAGCAGTTTAGGTACAGGGGGCGATGCACCCCTCCACTTT
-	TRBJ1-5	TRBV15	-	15	CATSRDYSGGQPQHF	TGTGCCACCAGCAGAGATTATTCTGGGGGCCAGCCCCAGCATTTT
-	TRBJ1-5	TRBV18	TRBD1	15	CASSRSGQGDQPQHF	TGTGCCAGCTCACGATCGGGACAGGGGGATCAGCCCCAGCATTTT
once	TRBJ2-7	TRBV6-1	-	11	CASSDFVEQYF	TGTGCCAGCAGTGACTTCGTCGAGCAGTACTTC
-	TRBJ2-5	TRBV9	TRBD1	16	CASSAATGTGGETQYF	TGTGCCAGCAGCGCCGCAACCGGGACAGGGGGAGAGACCCAGTACTTC
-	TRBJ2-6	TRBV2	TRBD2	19	CASSEGWLAGGSGANVLTF	TGTGCCAGCAGTGAAGGTTGGCTAGCGGGGGGCTCTGGGGCCAACGTCCTGACTTTC
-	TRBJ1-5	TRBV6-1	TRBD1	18	CASSGQGSLINSNQPQHF	TGTGCCAGCAGTGGACAGGGATCCTTGATTAATAGCAATCAGCCCCAGCATTTT
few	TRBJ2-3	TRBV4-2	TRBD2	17	CASSQVGAREGTDTQYF	TGTGCCAGCAGCCAAGTGGGAGCGCGGGAGGGCACAGATACGCAGTATTTT
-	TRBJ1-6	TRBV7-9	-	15	CASSLTLEKNSPLHF	TGTGCCAGCAGCTTAACACTAGAGAAAAATTCACCCCTCCACTTT
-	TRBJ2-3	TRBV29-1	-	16	CSVETKAGTGTDTQYF	TGCAGCGTTGAGACGAAGGCCGGGACTGGGACAGATACGCAGTATTTT
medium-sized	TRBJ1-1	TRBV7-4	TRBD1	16	CASSTRTGAPNTEAFF	TGTGCCAGCAGCACCCGGACAGGGGCCCCGAACACTGAAGCTTTCTTT
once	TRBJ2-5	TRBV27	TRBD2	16	CASSYSGGAKAMSQYF	TGTGCCAGCAGTTATAGCGGGGGGGCTAAGGCCATGTCCCAGTACTTC
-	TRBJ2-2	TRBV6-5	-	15	CASSYGTDNTGELFF	TGTGCCAGCAGTTACGGCACAGACAACACCGGGGAGCTGTTTTTT
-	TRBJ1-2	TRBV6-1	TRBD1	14	CASKDQGAYYGYTF	TGTGCCAGCAAGGACCAGGGGGCCTACTATGGCTACACCTTC
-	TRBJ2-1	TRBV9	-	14	CASSPTTRGNGQFF	TGTGCCAGCAGCCCTACGACCCGAGGGAATGGGCAGTTCTTC
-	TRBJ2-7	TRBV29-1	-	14	CSVEVENRGDEQYF	TGCAGCGTTGAAGTAGAAAATCGAGGAGACGAGCAGTACTTC
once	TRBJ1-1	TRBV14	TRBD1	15	CASSPGLFTGEKAFF	TGTGCCAGCAGCCCCGGCCTTTTCACAGGGGAGAAAGCTTTCTTT
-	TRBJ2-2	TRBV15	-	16	CATSSGVGEHTGELFF	TGTGCCACCAGCAGCGGGGTGGGAGAGCACACCGGGGAGCTGTTTTTT
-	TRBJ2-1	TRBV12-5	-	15	CASGSQLSSYNEQFF	TGTGCTAGTGGTTCTCAACTGAGCTCCTACAATGAGCAGTTCTTC
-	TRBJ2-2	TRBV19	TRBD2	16	CASSTAGGTNTGELFF	TGTGCCAGTAGTACAGCGGGAGGGACGAACACCGGGGAGCTGTTTTTT
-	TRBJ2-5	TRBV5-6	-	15	CASSTGDLTQETQYF	TGTGCCAGCAGCACTGGAGACCTAACCCAAGAGACCCAGTACTTC
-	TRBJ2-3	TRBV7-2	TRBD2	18	CASSSRGASGGAQRRQYF	TGTGCCAGCAGCTCCCGAGGGGCTAGCGGGGGGGCACAGAGAAGGCAGTATTTT
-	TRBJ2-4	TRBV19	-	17	CASSPRSGVSGKNIQYF	TGTGCCAGTAGTCCAAGGAGTGGAGTATCTGGCAAAAACATTCAGTACTTC
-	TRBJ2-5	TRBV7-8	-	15	CASSLDATSQETQYF	TGTGCCAGCAGCTTAGACGCCACTTCCCAAGAGACCCAGTACTTC
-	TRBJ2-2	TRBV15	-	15	CATTIPTALTGELFF	TGTGCCACCACCATCCCCACAGCCTTAACCGGGGAGCTGTTTTTT
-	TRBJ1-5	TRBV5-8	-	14	CASSFDSFNQPQHF	TGTGCCAGCAGCTTTGACAGCTTCAATCAGCCCCAGCATTTT
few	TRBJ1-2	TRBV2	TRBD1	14	CASSPTGGIYGYTF	TGTGCCAGCAGCCCGACAGGGGGCATCTATGGCTACACCTTC
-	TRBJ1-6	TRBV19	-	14	CASSISSNNSPLHF	TGTGCCAGTAGTATATCCAGTAATAATTCACCCCTCCACTTT
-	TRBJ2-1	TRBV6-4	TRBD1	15	CASSDSTGGYNEQFF	TGTGCCAGCAGTGACTCGACAGGGGGCTACAATGAGCAGTTCTTC
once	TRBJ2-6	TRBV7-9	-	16	CASSLQAASGANVLTF	TGTGCCAGCAGCTTACAGGCCGCCTCTGGGGCCAACGTCCTGACTTTC
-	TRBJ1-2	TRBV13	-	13	CASSEGVNYGYTF	TGTGCCAGCAGCGAAGGGGTTAACTATGGCTACACCTTC
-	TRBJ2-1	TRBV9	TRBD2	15	CASSPQREGPNEQFF	TGTGCCAGCAGCCCCCAGCGGGAGGGCCCGAATGAGCAGTTCTTC